This T cell receptor (beta chain) was sequenced in a study of CD4+ T cells in melanoma. The table came from immunoSEQ multiplex PCR; TCRdb's copy has only in-frame clones and leaves some out. The top ten hold about 3.3% of the sample, which has some 110,000 clones, around 93% seen once. This CDR3 region has 12 residues. With 5 bases clipped from V and 12 bases from J, the junction kept 6 bases outside the gene matches. From germline, CDR1 is LNHDA and CDR2 SQIVND (reference sequence). The specimen was peripheral blood. The origin of this receptor is a human donor with melanoma. The V call is TRBV19, the J call TRBJ2-1; 8 bases line up with TRBD1. This CDR3 is CASSVRGQGQFF. DNA for the CDR3: TGTGCCAGTAGTGTCAGGGGGCAGGGGCAGTTCTTC.